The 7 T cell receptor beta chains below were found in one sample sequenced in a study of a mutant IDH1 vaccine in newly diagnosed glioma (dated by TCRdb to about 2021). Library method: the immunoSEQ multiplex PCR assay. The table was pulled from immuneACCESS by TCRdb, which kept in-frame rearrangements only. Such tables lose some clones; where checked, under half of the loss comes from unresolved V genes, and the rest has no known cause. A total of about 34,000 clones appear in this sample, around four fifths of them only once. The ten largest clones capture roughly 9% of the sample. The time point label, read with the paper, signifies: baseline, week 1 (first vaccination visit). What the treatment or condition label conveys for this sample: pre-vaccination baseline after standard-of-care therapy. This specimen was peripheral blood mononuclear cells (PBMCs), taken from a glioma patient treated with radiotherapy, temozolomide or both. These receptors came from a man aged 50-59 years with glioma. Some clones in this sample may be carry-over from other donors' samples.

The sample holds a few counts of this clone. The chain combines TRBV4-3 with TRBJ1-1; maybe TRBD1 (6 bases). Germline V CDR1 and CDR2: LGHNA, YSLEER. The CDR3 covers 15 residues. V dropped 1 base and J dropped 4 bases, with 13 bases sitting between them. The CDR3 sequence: CASSQGGGLGTEAFF. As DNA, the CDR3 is TGCGCCAGCAGCCAAGGGGGGGGCTTGGGCACTGAAGCTTTCTTT.

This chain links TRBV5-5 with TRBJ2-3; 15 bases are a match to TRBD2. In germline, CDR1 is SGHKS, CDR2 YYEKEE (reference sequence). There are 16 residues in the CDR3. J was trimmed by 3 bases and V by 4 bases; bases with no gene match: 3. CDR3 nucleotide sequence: TGTGCCAGCAGCGCCGGGACTAGCGGGAGGACAGATACGCAGTATTTT. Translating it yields CASSAGTSGRTDTQYF. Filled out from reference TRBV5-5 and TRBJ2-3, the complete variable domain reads DAGVTQSPTHLIKTRGQQVTLRCSPISGHKSVSWYQQVLGQGPQFIFQYYEKEERGRGNFPDRFSARQFPNYSSELNVNALLLGDSALYLCASSAGTSGRTDTQYFGPGTRLTVL.

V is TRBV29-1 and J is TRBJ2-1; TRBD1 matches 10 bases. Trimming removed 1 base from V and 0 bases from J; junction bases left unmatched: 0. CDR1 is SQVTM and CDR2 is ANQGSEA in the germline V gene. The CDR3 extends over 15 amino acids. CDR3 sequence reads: CSVEGTGGSYNEQFF. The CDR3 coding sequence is TGCAGCGTTGAAGGGACAGGGGGCTCCTACAATGAGCAGTTCTTC.

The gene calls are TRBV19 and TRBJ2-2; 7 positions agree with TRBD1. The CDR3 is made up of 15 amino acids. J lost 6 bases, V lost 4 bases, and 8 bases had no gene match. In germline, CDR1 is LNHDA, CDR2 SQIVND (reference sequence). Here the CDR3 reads CASSTPAQGPGELFF. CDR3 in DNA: TGTGCCAGTAGTACTCCCGCACAGGGGCCCGGGGAGCTGTTTTTT.

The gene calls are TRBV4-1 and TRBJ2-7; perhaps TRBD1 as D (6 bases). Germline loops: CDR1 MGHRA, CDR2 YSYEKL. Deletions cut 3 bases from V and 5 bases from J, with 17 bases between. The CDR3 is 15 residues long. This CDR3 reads CASSHPGQRGDEQYF. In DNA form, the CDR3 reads TGCGCCAGCAGCCACCCGGGACAACGGGGCGACGAGCAGTACTTC.

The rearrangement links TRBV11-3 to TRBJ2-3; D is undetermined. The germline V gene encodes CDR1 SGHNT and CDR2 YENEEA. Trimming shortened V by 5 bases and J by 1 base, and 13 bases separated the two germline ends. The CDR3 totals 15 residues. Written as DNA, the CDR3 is TGTGCCAGCAGCCCCCTTTTTACGGGCACAGATACGCAGTATTTT. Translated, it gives CASSPLFTGTDTQYF.

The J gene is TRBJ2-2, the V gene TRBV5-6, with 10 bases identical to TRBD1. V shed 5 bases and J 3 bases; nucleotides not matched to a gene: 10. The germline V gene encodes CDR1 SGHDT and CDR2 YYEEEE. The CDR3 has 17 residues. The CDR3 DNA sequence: TGTGCCAGCAGTCAACAAGACAGGGGGCCGCACACCGGGGAGCTGTTTTTT. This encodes CASSQQDRGPHTGELFF.